This T cell receptor beta chain was recorded in a study of blood T cells in healthy people across ages. Study-wide findings and caveats: Roughly linear age-related decline in beta diversity appeared, significant by age 40.

Primers used in a second PCR of about 6 to 12 cycles were a sample-barcoded 5' primer and a J-beta primer mix. Through a template-switch adaptor with 12 random nucleotides, each cDNA molecule received a tag. In TCRdb, the 5' RACE reads were re-called with MiXCR into one record per CDR3 protein. Of about 580,000 distinct CDR3 sequences in the sample, roughly 48% were seen once. This clonotype has a single count. What it binds is unknown. The sample consisted of blood. The origin of this receptor is a man older than 75 in good health.

CDR3 sequence (DNA): TGCAGTGCTATCGGAGGCATTAGTAGTCAGCCCCAGCATTTT. Its translation is CSAIGGISSQPQHF. V gene TRBV20-1 combines with J gene TRBJ1-5; D call uncertain. Deletions cut 4 bases from V and 6 bases from J, with 16 bases between. The CDR3 has 14 amino acids. Germline loops: CDR1 DFQATT, CDR2 SNEGSKA (reference sequence).